These 25 T cell receptor beta chains originate from one sample sequenced in a study of OX40 agonist ivuxolimab in advanced cancers. Using immunoSEQ multiplex PCR, the repertoire was profiled, and TCRdb retains in-frame clones only, with some absent. The table includes some 85,000 clones, 88% detected once. Sequenced here: CD4+ or CD8+ T cells sorted from blood, sampled in a trial of the OX40 agonist ivuxolimab. The source is an adult with an advanced solid tumor such as melanoma, head and neck, liver or kidney cancer.

The CDR3 reads CASSPQGQMNTEAFF. CDR3 DNA sequence: TGTGCCAGCTCACCGCAGGGACAGATGAACACTGAAGCTTTCTTT. This chain uses TRBV18 with TRBJ1-1; 7 positions match TRBD1. The CDR3 has 15 amino acids. V lost 3 bases and J lost 0; bases outside the gene matches: 4. CDR1 is KGHSH, CDR2 LQKENI, per germline. The full variable domain, its missing parts supplied by reference TRBV18 and TRBJ1-1, is NAGVMQNPRHLVRRRGQEARLRCSPMKGHSHVYWYRQLPEEGLKFMVYLQKENIIDESGMPKERFSAEFPKEGPSILRIQQVVRGDSAAYFCASSPQGQMNTEAFFGQGTRLTVV.

This clone was counted a few times. The rearrangement links TRBV5-6 to TRBJ2-7; TRBD2 might be the D (6 bases). The CDR3 covers 15 residues. With 4 bases removed from V and 2 bases from J, the gap between germline ends came to 16 bases. From germline, CDR1 is SGHDT and CDR2 YYEEEE. The CDR3 here is CASSRLEGTPYEQYF. Written as DNA, the CDR3 is TGTGCCAGCAGCCGGTTGGAGGGGACGCCCTACGAGCAGTACTTC.

The rearrangement uses TRBV5-8 and TRBJ2-3; no clear D. V was trimmed by 4 bases and J by 0 bases, leaving 12 bases between them. Germline V lookup: CDR1 SGHTS, CDR2 YDEGEE. This CDR3 comprises 15 residues. The CDR3 DNA sequence: TGTGCCAGCAGCCATGGGAAAGGCAGCACAGATACGCAGTATTTT. Encoded protein: CASSHGKGSTDTQYF.

Concerning this clone: The junction shows a germline mismatch at one end, possibly a read error. The chain links TRBV7-9 to TRBJ1-2; D is unclear. The CDR3 runs to 14 residues. The germline V gene has CDR1 SEHNR and CDR2 FQNEAQ (reference sequence). Here the CDR3 reads CASGLRSDTYGYTF. The CDR3 coding sequence is TGTGCCAGCGGCTTAAGGTCGGATACCTATGGCTACACCTTC.

CDR3 in DNA: TGTGCCAGCCGGAAGGGGGGACAGACCTATTATAGCAATCAGCCCCAGCATTTT. It yields the protein CASRKGGQTYYSNQPQHF. The chain joins TRBV27 to TRBJ1-5, with 7 nucleotides matching TRBD1. CDR1 MNHEY and CDR2 SMNVEV come from the germline V gene (reference sequence). J lost 0 bases, V lost 8 bases, and 16 bases had no gene match. The CDR3 is 18 amino acids.

The rearrangement joins TRBV20-1 to TRBJ1-3, with D unresolved. The germline CDR1 and CDR2 sequences are DFQATT and SNEGSKA (reference sequence). The CDR3 sequence is 11 residues long. V shed 1 base and J shed 4 bases, with 2 bases lying between them. The CDR3 DNA reads TGCAGTGCTAGAGTGGGAAACACCATATATTTT. As protein: CSARVGNTIYF.

The gene calls are TRBV19 and TRBJ2-5, with D uncertain. The CDR3 covers 14 residues. Trimming cost V 6 bases and J 7 bases, with 18 bases left between them. Germline CDR1 and CDR2: LNHDA and SQIVND (reference sequence). In nucleotides, the CDR3 is TGTGCCAGTAGCCCTGTAGGCTCGTCGGGGACCCAGTACTTC. Its translation is CASSPVGSSGTQYF.

CDR3 sequence: CASSQDLPGTGAPYEQYF. The DNA for the CDR3 is TGCGCCAGCAGCCAAGATCTACCCGGGACAGGGGCCCCCTACGAGCAGTACTTC. The chain uses TRBV4-3 and TRBJ2-7, with 10 bases that match TRBD1. Germline-derived CDR1 and CDR2 are LGHNA and YSLEER. CDR3 size: 18 residues. V was clipped by 0 bases and J by 2 bases; unmatched bases: 10.

DNA for the CDR3: TGTGCCAGCAGTAAATACTTACCGGGAGACCACGAGCAGTACTTC. Residues: CASSKYLPGDHEQYF. The chain carries TRBV6-5 and TRBJ2-7; a possible D gene is TRBD2 (6 bases). There are 15 residues in the CDR3. Trimming pared 5 bases from V and 5 bases from J, leaving 19 bases between. From germline, CDR1 is MNHEY and CDR2 SVGAGI.

The chain joins TRBV4-3 to TRBJ1-6; D is ambiguous. V lost 3 bases and J lost 6, with 6 bases in between. Germline CDR1 is LGHNA and CDR2 is YSLEER. There are 13 residues in the CDR3. The CDR3 spells CASSHVINSPLHF. The CDR3 DNA is TGCGCCAGCAGCCACGTTATTAATTCACCCCTCCACTTT.

This chain uses TRBV6-5 with TRBJ1-1, with unresolved D. The CDR3 loop spans 13 amino acids. V gave up 0 bases and J gave up 9 bases, with 11 bases separating them. Germline CDR1 is MNHEY and CDR2 is SVGAGI. The DNA of the CDR3 is TGTGCCAGCAGTTACTCGAAAGAGACCAAAGCTTTCTTT. It specifies CASSYSKETKAFF.

V gene TRBV29-1 combines with J gene TRBJ1-1; D perhaps matches TRBD1 (5 bases). Per germline, CDR1 SQVTM and CDR2 ANQGSEA. This CDR3 spans 14 amino acids. Between the trimmed V and J ends, which lost 0 bases and 4 bases, there was a span of 12 bases. The CDR3 DNA follows: TGCAGCGTTGAAGAGGGGGGATTGGGCACTGAAGCTTTCTTT. Encoded protein: CSVEEGGLGTEAFF. Complete variable domain (other parts from reference TRBV29-1 and TRBJ1-1): SAVISQKPSRDICQRGTSLTIQCQVDSQVTMMFWYRQQPGQSLTLIATANQGSEATYESGFVIDKFPISRPNLTFSTLTVSNMSPEDSSIYLCSVEEGGLGTEAFFGQGTRLTVV.

This chain connects TRBV7-2 to TRBJ2-5; a possible D gene is TRBD1 (6 bases). Trimming removed 0 bases at V and 0 bases at J, with 8 bases between. The CDR3 spans 15 residues. CDR1 SGHTA and CDR2 FQGNSA come from the germline V gene. CDR3 loop: CASSLAQGYQETQYF. CDR3 bases: TGTGCCAGCAGCTTAGCGCAGGGGTACCAAGAGACCCAGTACTTC. Using reference TRBV7-2 and TRBJ2-5 for the parts outside the CDR3, the full variable domain is GAGVSQSPSNKVTEKGKDVELRCDPISGHTALYWYRQSLGQGLEFLIYFQGNSAPDKSGLPSDRFSAERTGGSVSTLTIQRTQQEDSAVYLCASSLAQGYQETQYFGPGTRLLVL.

The rearrangement links TRBV6-6 to TRBJ1-1, with TRBD1 matching 8 bases. The CDR3 has 15 amino acids. Per germline, CDR1 MNHNY and CDR2 SVGAGI (reference sequence). V was pared by 5 bases and J by 8 bases, with 13 bases of the junction left unmatched. The DNA for the CDR3 is TGTGCCAGCAGTCACCTACAGGGGGTTCTCACGGAAGCTTTCTTT. It encodes CASSHLQGVLTEAFF.

On this clone itself: The junction departs from germline at one end; a sequencing error may be responsible. This chain links TRBV7-9 with TRBJ1-1; D gene unclear. This CDR3 region has 10 residues. Looked up from germline, CDR1 is SEHNR and CDR2 is FQNEAQ (reference sequence). The CDR3 DNA follows: TGTGTCAGCAGCCTTAGGCAAGCTTTCTTT. It encodes CVSSLRQAFF. The full variable domain, its missing parts supplied by reference TRBV7-9 and TRBJ1-1, is DTGVSQNPRHKITKRGQNVTFRCDPISEHNRLYWYRQTLGQGPEFLTYFQNEAQLEKSRLLSDRFSAERPKGSFSTLEIQRTEQGDSAMYLCVSSLRQAFFGQGTRLTVV.

The chain employs TRBV7-3 and TRBJ2-2; no clear D. Germline V CDR1 and CDR2: SGHTA, FQGTGA. The CDR3 consists of 13 residues. The V end was cut by 9 bases, the J end by 0 bases, with 8 bases between. CDR3: CASSRANTGELFF. CDR3 nucleotides: TGTGCCAGTAGCCGCGCGAACACCGGGGAGCTGTTTTTT.

The chain links TRBV5-6 to TRBJ1-2; 10 nucleotides agree with TRBD1. Germline CDR1 reads SGHDT; CDR2 reads YYEEEE. The trim removed 4 bases at V and 2 bases at J, leaving 2 bases unmatched. This CDR3 has 14 residues. The CDR3 DNA reads TGTGCCAGCAGCCCGGACAGGGGGAACTATGGCTACACCTTC. It yields the protein CASSPDRGNYGYTF.

The rearrangement links TRBV28 to TRBJ2-3, with 8 bases fitting TRBD2. The CDR3 loop spans 14 amino acids. CDR1 MDHEN and CDR2 SYDVKM come from the germline V gene. J gave up 6 bases and V 5 bases, and 7 bases lay outside the gene matches. For the CDR3, the DNA is TGTGCCAGCAGTGACCCGGGACTAGTCGATACGCAGTATTTT. Encoded protein: CASSDPGLVDTQYF.

The CDR3 region has the DNA TGTGCCAGTAGCGGGGGGGACAGGTCGGGTAATGGCTACACCTTC. Protein: CASSGGDRSGNGYTF. The V call is TRBV19, the J call TRBJ1-2; 8 bases are a match to TRBD1. This CDR3 contains 15 residues. J lost 6 bases, V lost 6 bases, and 12 bases had no gene match. Germline V gives CDR1 LNHDA, CDR2 SQIVND (reference sequence).

The V gene is TRBV7-2, the J gene TRBJ2-7, with TRBD1 as a possible D gene (5 bases). Germline CDR1 is SGHTA and CDR2 is FQGNSA. Trimming removed 6 bases at V and 3 bases at J, with 12 bases between. This CDR3 is 13 amino acids long. The CDR3 DNA sequence: TGTGCCAGCAGAGTCCAGGGTAGCTACGAGCAGTACTTC. The encoded protein is CASRVQGSYEQYF.

This chain connects TRBV6-1 to TRBJ2-1, with 8 bases matching TRBD1. V shed 7 bases and J 7 bases; nucleotides not matched to a gene: 12. This CDR3 is built from 15 residues. In germline, CDR1 is MNHNS, CDR2 SASEGT. The CDR3 nucleotides are TGTGCCAGCACCCCGGGCGGACAGGGAAGTAATGAGCAGTTCTTC. Protein product: CASTPGGQGSNEQFF.

This clone was detected only a few times. The chain recombines TRBV6-4 with TRBJ2-7, with D possibly TRBD2 on 5 matching bases. V lost 5 bases to trimming and J lost 6 bases, with 14 bases between them. Germline CDR1 and CDR2: MRHNA and SNTAGT. The CDR3 covers 13 residues. CDR3 sequence: CASSRESGGEQYF. CDR3 nucleotide sequence: TGTGCCAGCAGTCGGGAATCCGGTGGCGAGCAGTACTTC.

J is TRBJ2-3 and V is TRBV30; tentatively, D is TRBD1 (5 bases). CDR3 length: 14 amino acids. From germline, CDR1 is GTSNPN and CDR2 SVGIG (reference sequence). The V gene lost 0 bases and the J gene lost 3 bases, with 10 bases spanning the gap. CDR3 protein: CAWSVKGLTDTQYF. The CDR3 DNA reads as TGTGCCTGGAGTGTAAAGGGGCTGACAGATACGCAGTATTTT.

This clone is a singleton in its sample. The V gene is TRBV28, the J gene TRBJ1-2; a weak D match, TRBD1 (5 bases). The CDR3 spans 12 residues. Trimming took 4 bases from V and 7 from J, leaving 10 bases between them. CDR1 and CDR2 (germline): MDHEN, SYDVKM. The CDR3 region has the DNA TGTGCCAGCAGTTCAGGGTCGGTTGGCTACACCTTC. It translates to CASSSGSVGYTF.

The V gene is TRBV7-2, the J gene TRBJ2-3; D ambiguous. Looked up from germline, CDR1 is SGHTA and CDR2 is FQGNSA. This CDR3 is 13 amino acids long. V shed 2 bases and J shed 2 bases, with 5 bases lying between them. The CDR3 here is CASSLSPTDTQYF. The CDR3 DNA reads as TGTGCCAGCAGCTTATCCCCCACAGATACGCAGTATTTT.